This T cell receptor beta chain was found in a study of blood T cells in healthy people across ages. A second PCR of 7 to 11 cycles used a sample-barcoded 5' primer and a J-beta primer mix. TCRdb used MiXCR to reprocess the 5' RACE reads, holding one entry per CDR3 protein. Among about 800,000 distinct CDR3 sequences listed, around a quarter were seen once. V lost 5 bases to trimming and J lost 7 bases, with 20 bases between them. The CDR3 sequence is 15 residues long. These data were also filed under a second study, of T cells of mothers and their children.

The chain uses TRBV12-3 or TRBV12-4 and TRBJ2-5; no definite D call. Sequences were obtained from blood. This clonotype was obtained from a boy between 10 and 17 years old in good health. CDR3 in DNA: TGTGCCAGCAGTACACAAGGTCCCGGGCCCTGGACCCAGTACTTC. It translates to CASSTQGPGPWTQYF.